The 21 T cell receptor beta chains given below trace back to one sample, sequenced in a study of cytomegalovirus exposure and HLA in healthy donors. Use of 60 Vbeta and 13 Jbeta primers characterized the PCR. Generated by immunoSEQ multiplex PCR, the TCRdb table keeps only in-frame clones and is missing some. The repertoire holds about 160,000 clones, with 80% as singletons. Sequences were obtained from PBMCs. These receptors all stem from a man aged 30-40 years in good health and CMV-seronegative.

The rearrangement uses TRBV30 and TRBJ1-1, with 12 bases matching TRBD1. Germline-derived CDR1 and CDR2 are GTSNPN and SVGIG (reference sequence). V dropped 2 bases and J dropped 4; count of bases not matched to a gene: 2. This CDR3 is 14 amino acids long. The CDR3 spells CAWSLGQGATEAFF. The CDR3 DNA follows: TGTGCCTGGAGTTTGGGACAGGGGGCCACTGAAGCTTTCTTT.

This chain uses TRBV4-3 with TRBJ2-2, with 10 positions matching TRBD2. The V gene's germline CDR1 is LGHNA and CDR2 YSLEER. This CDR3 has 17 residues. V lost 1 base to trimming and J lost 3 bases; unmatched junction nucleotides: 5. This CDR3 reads CASSQAPAGGYTGELFF. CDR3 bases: TGCGCCAGCAGCCAAGCCCCAGCGGGAGGGTACACCGGGGAGCTGTTTTTT.

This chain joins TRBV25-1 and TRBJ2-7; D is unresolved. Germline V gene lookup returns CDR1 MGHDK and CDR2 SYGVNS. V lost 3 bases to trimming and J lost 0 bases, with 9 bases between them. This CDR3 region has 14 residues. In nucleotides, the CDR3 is TGTGCCAGCAGTGACTTCGTCAGCTCCTACGAGCAGTACTTC. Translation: CASSDFVSSYEQYF.

CDR3: CASRAQTGGTEAFF. The CDR3 coding sequence is TGTGCCAGCAGGGCCCAGACAGGGGGCACTGAAGCTTTCTTT. J is TRBJ1-1 and V is TRBV2; 9 bases map to TRBD1. The CDR3 has 14 amino acids. Germline CDR1 reads SNHLY; CDR2 reads FYNNEI. Unmatched junction bases numbered 6, after V lost 6 bases and J lost 4 bases.

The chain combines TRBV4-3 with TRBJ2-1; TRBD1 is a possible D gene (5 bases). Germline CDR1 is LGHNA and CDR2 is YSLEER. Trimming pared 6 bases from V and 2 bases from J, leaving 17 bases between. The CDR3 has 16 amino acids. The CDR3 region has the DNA TGCGCCAGCAGTTTAAGAATAGGGGTTACCTACAATGAGCAGTTCTTC. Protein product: CASSLRIGVTYNEQFF.

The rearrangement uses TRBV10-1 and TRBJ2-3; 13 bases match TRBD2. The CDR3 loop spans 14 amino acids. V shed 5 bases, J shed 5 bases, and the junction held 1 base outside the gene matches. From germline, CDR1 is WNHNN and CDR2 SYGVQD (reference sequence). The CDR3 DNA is TGCGCCAGCAGTCGACTAGCGGGAGGAGATACGCAGTATTTT. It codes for CASSRLAGGDTQYF.

CDR3 coding DNA: TGTGCCAGCAGCTCCCGGACAGGGGTAACGTACGAGCAGTACTTC. It yields the protein CASSSRTGVTYEQYF. The rearrangement joins TRBV5-4 to TRBJ2-7; TRBD1 matches 9 bases. The trim removed 3 bases at V and 4 bases at J, leaving 8 bases unmatched. CDR3 length equals 15 residues. Germline CDR1 SGHNT, CDR2 YYREEE (reference sequence).

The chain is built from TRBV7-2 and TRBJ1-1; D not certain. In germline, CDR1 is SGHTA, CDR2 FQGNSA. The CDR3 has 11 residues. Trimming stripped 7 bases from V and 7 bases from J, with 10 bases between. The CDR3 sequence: CASTKEGEAFF. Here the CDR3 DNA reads TGTGCCAGCACCAAGGAGGGTGAAGCTTTCTTT.

Here the CDR3 reads CASSQGYQPQHF. The CDR3 region has the DNA TGTGCCAGCAGTCAGGGTTATCAGCCCCAGCATTTT. This rearrangement joins TRBV28 to TRBJ1-5, with D possibly TRBD1 on 5 matching bases. V was pared by 5 bases and J by 5 bases, with 7 bases between. This CDR3 is 12 amino acids long. Germline-derived CDR1 and CDR2 are MDHEN and SYDVKM.

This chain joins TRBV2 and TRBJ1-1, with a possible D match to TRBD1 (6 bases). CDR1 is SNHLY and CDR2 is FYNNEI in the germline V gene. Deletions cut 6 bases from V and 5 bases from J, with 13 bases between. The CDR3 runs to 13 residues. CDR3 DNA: TGTGCCAGCAGCCCAAACAGGGAGACTGAAGCTTTCTTT. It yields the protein CASSPNRETEAFF.

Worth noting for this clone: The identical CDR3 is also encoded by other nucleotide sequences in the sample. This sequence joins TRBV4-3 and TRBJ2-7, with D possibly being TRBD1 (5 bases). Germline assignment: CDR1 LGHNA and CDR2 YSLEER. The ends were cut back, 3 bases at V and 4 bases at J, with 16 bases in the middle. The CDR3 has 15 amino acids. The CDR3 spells CASSHSGTGEYEQYF. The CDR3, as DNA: TGCGCCAGCAGCCATTCCGGCACAGGTGAATACGAGCAGTACTTC.

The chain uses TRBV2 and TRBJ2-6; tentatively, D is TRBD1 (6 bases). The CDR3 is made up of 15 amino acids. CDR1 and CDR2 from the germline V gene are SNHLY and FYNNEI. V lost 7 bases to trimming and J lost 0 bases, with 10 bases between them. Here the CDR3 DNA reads TGTGCCAGCAATCAAGGGGGCTCTGGGGCCAACGTCCTGACTTTC. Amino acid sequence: CASNQGGSGANVLTF.

CDR3 bases: TGTGCCAGCGGTGACACTCTAGCTTTCTTT. This codes for CASGDTLAFF. V usage is TRBV28 and J usage is TRBJ1-1; D is ambiguous. The germline V and J ends were trimmed by 8 bases and 10 bases, with 11 bases remaining between them. The CDR3 loop spans 10 amino acids. From germline, CDR1 is MDHEN and CDR2 SYDVKM.

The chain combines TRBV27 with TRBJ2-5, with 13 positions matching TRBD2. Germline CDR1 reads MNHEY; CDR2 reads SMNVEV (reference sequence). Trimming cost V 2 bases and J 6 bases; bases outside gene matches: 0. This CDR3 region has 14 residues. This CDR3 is CASSLGTSGKTQYF. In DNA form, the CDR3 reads TGTGCCAGCAGTTTAGGGACTAGCGGGAAGACCCAGTACTTC.

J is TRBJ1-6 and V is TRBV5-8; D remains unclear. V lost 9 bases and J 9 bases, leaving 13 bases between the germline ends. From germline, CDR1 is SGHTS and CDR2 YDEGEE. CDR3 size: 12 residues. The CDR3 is CATPVGFSPLHF. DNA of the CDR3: TGTGCCACGCCAGTGGGCTTTTCACCCCTCCACTTT.

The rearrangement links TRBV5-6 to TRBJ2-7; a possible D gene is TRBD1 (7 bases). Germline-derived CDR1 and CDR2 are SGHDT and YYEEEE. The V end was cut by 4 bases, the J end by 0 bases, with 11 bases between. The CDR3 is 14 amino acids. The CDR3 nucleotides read TGTGCCAGCAGCCGGGGGACAGACTCCTACGAGCAGTACTTC. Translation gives CASSRGTDSYEQYF.

The CDR3 sequence is CASSPTSGRGQYENIQYF. In DNA form, the CDR3 reads TGTGCCAGCAGCCCTACTAGCGGGAGGGGGCAATATGAAAACATTCAGTACTTC. The chain joins TRBV7-8 to TRBJ2-4, with 13 bases lining up with TRBD2. With 5 bases clipped from V and 5 bases from J, the junction kept 12 bases outside the gene matches. The germline V gene encodes CDR1 SGHVS and CDR2 FQNEAQ. There are 18 residues in the CDR3.

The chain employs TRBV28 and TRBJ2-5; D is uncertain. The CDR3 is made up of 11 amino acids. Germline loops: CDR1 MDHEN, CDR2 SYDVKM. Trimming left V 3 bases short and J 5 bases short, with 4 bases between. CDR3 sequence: CASSLEETQYF. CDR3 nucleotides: TGTGCCAGCAGTTTGGAGGAGACCCAGTACTTC. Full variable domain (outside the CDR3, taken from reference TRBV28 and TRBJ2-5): DVKVTQSSRYLVKRTGEKVFLECVQDMDHENMFWYRQDPGLGLRLIYFSYDVKMKEKGDIPEGYSVSREKKERFSLILESASTNQTSMYLCASSLEETQYFGPGTRLLVL.

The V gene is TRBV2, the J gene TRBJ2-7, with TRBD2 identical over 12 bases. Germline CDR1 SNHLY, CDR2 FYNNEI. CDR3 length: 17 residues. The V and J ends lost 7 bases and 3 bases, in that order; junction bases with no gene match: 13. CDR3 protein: CASIPIPSGRAFYEQYF. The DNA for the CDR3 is TGTGCCAGCATCCCCATCCCTAGCGGGAGGGCCTTCTACGAGCAGTACTTC.

The CDR3 loop reads CASSKAGAFYEQYF. DNA of the CDR3: TGTGCCAGTAGTAAGGCGGGGGCGTTCTACGAGCAGTACTTC. The genes are TRBV19 and TRBJ2-7; D might be TRBD2 (7 bases). The germline V gene has CDR1 LNHDA and CDR2 SQIVND (reference sequence). The V end lost 4 bases, the J end lost 3 bases, and 13 bases lay between the germline ends. The CDR3 runs 14 residues.

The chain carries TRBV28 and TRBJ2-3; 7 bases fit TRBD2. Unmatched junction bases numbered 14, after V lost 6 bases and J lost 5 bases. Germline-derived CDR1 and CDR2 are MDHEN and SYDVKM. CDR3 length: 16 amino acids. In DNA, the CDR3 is TGTGCCAGCAGCTATGGGGGGGGAGCCCCGGGAGATACGCAGTATTTT. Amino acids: CASSYGGGAPGDTQYF.